These 8 T cell receptor beta chains came from one sample sequenced in a study of T-cell memory formation after mild COVID-19. TCRdb used MiXCR to reprocess the 5' RACE reads, holding one entry per CDR3 protein. The sample carries hundreds of thousands of distinct CDR3 sequences, approximately 19% recorded once. Material: PBMCs or a T cell subset sorted from them (not recorded which). The receptors here all came from an adult woman who had mild COVID-19 (a few samples of this study predate the infection). Cell type and time point are not known.

This clonotype appeared a few times. V is TRBV12-3 or TRBV12-4 and J is TRBJ1-2, with 8 bases identical to TRBD1. This CDR3 comprises 13 residues. V shed 3 bases, J shed 7 bases, and the junction held 4 bases outside the gene matches. CDR3 DNA: TGTGCCAGCAGTTTCGACAGGGGCCGTGGCTACACCTTC. Protein sequence: CASSFDRGRGYTF.

The chain carries TRBV12-3 or TRBV12-4 and TRBJ2-5; D is perhaps TRBD1 (5 bases). CDR3 length: 14 residues. Deletions cut 6 bases from V and 4 bases from J, with 15 bases between. In DNA form, the CDR3 reads TGTGCCAGCAGCCCCGGGTCCCAGGGAGAGACCCAGTACTTC. Amino acid sequence: CASSPGSQGETQYF.

This clonotype was counted many times. The V gene is TRBV6-5, the J gene TRBJ2-7; D call uncertain. Between the trimmed V and J ends, which lost 5 bases and 7 bases, there was a span of 15 bases. Germline CDR1 is MNHEY and CDR2 is SVGAGI. This CDR3 has 13 residues. The CDR3 sequence is CASSENFPREQYF. CDR3 coding DNA: TGTGCCAGCAGTGAGAACTTCCCTAGGGAGCAGTACTTC.

The chain combines TRBV12-3 or TRBV12-4 with TRBJ2-1; TRBD2 might be the D (5 bases). Trimming pared 6 bases from V and 5 bases from J, leaving 23 bases between. The CDR3 is 17 amino acids. Here the CDR3 reads CASSPPPGGLRDNEQFF. The CDR3 DNA sequence: TGTGCCAGCAGCCCACCTCCCGGAGGCTTAAGGGACAATGAGCAGTTCTTC.

On this clonotype: The junction shows a germline mismatch at one end, possibly a read error. The chain carries TRBV2 and TRBJ2-2; D call uncertain. CDR1 and CDR2 from the germline V gene are SNHLY and FYNNEI. This CDR3 region has 12 residues. This chain's CDR3 is CASSEAPGELFF. The DNA for the CDR3 is TGTGCCAGCAGTGAGGCCCCCGGCGAGCTGTTTTTT.

This clonotype came up a few times. Here the CDR3 reads CASSIPGANDYNEQFF. As DNA, the CDR3 is TGTGCCAGTAGTATACCAGGGGCGAACGACTACAATGAGCAGTTCTTC. J is TRBJ2-1 and V is TRBV19; tentatively, D is TRBD1 (6 bases). The germline V gene encodes CDR1 LNHDA and CDR2 SQIVND (reference sequence). The CDR3 runs 16 residues. With 2 bases removed from V and 3 bases from J, the gap between germline ends came to 14 bases.

This CDR3 is CSARSGDAYGYTF. CDR3 DNA sequence: TGCAGTGCCCGGAGCGGGGACGCCTATGGCTACACCTTC. This sequence joins TRBV20-1 and TRBJ1-2, with a possible D match to TRBD1 (5 bases). V was pared by 6 bases and J by 4 bases, with 15 bases between. CDR3 size: 13 residues. The germline V gene encodes CDR1 DFQATT and CDR2 SNEGSKA (reference sequence).

This clonotype was detected only a few times. The chain uses TRBV7-9 and TRBJ1-1; D unclear. Trimming took off 6 bases at V and 1 base at J, with 12 bases between the two ends. Per germline, CDR1 SEHNR and CDR2 FQNEAQ (reference sequence). The CDR3 has 14 residues. CDR3 region: CASSFGLRNTEAFF. CDR3 nucleotide sequence: TGTGCCAGCAGTTTTGGACTTCGGAACACTGAAGCTTTCTTT.